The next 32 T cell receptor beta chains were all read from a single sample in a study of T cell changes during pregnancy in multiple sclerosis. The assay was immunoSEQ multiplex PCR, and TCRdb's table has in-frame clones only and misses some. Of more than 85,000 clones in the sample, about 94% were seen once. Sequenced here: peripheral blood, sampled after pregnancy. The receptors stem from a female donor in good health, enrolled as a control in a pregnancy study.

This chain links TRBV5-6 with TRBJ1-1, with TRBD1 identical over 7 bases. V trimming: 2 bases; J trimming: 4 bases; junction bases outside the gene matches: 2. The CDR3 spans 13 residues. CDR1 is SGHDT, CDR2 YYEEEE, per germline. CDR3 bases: TGTGCCAGCAGCTTACAGGGGAGCACTGAAGCTTTCTTT. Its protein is CASSLQGSTEAFF.

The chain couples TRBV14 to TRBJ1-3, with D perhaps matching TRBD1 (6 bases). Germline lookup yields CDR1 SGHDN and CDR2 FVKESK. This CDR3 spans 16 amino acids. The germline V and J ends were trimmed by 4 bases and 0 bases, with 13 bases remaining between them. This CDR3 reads CASSLRQASSGNTIYF. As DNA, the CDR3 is TGTGCCAGCAGCCTCCGACAGGCCAGCTCTGGAAACACCATATATTTT. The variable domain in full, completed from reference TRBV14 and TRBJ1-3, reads EAGVTQFPSHSVIEKGQTVTLRCDPISGHDNLYWYRRVMGKEIKFLLHFVKESKQDESGMPNNRFLAERTGGTYSTLKVQPAELEDSGVYFCASSLRQASSGNTIYFGEGSWLTVV.

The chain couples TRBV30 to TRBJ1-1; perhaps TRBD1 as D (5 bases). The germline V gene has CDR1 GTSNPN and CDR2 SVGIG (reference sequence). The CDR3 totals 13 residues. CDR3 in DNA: TGTGCGGGGTGGGGGGGAACTGTCGCTGAAGCTTTCTTT. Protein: CAGWGGTVAEAFF.

The CDR3 loop reads CASSGRLAEETQYF. DNA for the CDR3: TGTGCCAGCAGCGGGCGACTAGCGGAAGAGACCCAGTACTTC. The chain uses TRBV11-2 and TRBJ2-5; 9 bases match TRBD2. CDR1 and CDR2 from the germline V gene are SGHAT and FQNNGV. The J segment lost 3 bases and the V segment lost 5 bases, leaving 4 bases of the junction unmatched. The CDR3 totals 14 residues.

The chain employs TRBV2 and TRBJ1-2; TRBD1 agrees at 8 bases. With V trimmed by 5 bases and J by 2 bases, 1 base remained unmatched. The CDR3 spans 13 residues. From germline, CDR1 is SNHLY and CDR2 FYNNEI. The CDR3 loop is CASSSGGNYGYTF. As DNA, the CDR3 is TGTGCCAGCAGTTCAGGGGGCAACTATGGCTACACCTTC.

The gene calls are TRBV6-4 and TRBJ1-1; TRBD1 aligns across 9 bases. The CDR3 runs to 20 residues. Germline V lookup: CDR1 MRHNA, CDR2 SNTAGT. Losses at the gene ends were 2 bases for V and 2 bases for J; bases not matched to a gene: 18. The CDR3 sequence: CASSDRVYRGPKIRNTEAFF. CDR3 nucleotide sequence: TGTGCCAGCAGTGACCGGGTATACAGGGGGCCAAAAATCCGAAACACTGAAGCTTTCTTT.

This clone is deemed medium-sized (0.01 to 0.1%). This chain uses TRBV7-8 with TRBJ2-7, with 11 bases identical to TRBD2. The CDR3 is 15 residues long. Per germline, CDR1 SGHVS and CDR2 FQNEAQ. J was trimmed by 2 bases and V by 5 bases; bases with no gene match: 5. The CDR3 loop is CASSQTSGATYEQYF. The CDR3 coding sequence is TGTGCCAGCAGCCAGACTAGCGGGGCGACCTACGAGCAGTACTTC.

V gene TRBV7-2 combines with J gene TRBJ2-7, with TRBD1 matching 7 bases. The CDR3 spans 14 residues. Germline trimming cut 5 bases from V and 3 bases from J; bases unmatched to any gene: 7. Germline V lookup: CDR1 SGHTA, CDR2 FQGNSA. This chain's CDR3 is CASSPRQGFYEQYF. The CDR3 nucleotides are TGTGCCAGCAGCCCTCGACAGGGATTCTACGAGCAGTACTTC.

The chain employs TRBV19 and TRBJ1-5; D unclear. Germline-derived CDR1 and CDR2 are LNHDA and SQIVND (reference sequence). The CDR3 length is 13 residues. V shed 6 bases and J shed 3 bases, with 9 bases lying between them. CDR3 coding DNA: TGTGCCAGTAGATGGCGGGTCAATCAGCCCCAGCATTTT. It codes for CASRWRVNQPQHF.

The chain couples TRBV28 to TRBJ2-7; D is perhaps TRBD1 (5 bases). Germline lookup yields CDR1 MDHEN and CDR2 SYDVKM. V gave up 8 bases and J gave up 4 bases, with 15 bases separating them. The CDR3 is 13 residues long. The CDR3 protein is CASEDSLSYEQYF. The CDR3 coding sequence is TGTGCCAGCGAAGACAGCCTCTCTTACGAGCAGTACTTC.

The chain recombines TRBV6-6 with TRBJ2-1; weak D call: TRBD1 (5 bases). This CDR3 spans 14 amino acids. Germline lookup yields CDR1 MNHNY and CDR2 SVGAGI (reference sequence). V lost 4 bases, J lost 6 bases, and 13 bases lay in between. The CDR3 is CASSWGGTPNEQFF. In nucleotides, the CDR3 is TGTGCCAGCAGTTGGGGCGGAACGCCCAATGAGCAGTTCTTC.

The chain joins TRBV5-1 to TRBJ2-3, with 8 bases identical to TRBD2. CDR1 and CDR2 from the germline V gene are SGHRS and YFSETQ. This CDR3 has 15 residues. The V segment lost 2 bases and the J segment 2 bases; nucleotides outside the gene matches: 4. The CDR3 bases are TGCGCCAGCAGCTTAACTAGCGGTTACACAGATACGCAGTATTTT. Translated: CASSLTSGYTDTQYF.

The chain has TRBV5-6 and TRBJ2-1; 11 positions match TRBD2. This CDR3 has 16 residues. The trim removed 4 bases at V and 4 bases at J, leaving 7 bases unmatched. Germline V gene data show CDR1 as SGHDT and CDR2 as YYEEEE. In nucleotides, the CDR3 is TGTGCCAGCAGCCCGGGACTAGCGGCTCTATACAATGAGCAGTTCTTC. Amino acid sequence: CASSPGLAALYNEQFF.

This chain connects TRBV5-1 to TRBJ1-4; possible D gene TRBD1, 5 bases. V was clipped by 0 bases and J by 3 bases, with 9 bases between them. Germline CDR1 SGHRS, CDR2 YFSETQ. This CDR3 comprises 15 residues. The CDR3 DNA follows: TGCGCCAGCAGCTTGGGGGCAGGGCCTAATGAAAAACTGTTTTTT. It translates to CASSLGAGPNEKLFF.

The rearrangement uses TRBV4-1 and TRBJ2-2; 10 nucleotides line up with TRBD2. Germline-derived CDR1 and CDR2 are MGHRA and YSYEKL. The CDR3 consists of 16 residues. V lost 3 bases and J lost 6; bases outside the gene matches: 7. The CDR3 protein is CASSQASGRFSGELFF. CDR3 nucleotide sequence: TGCGCCAGCAGCCAGGCTAGCGGGAGATTTTCCGGGGAGCTGTTTTTT.

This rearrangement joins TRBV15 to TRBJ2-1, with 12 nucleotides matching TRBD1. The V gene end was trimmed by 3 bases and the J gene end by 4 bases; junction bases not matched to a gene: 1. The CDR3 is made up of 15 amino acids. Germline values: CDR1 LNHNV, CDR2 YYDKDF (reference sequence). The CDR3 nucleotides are TGTGCCACCAGCAGGGGACAGGGGGCATACAATGAGCAGTTCTTC. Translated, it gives CATSRGQGAYNEQFF.

Written as DNA, the CDR3 is TGTGCCAGCAGCTTGGTGGGACAGGGAGCCTACGAGCAGTACTTC. Amino acid sequence: CASSLVGQGAYEQYF. The chain uses TRBV7-8 and TRBJ2-7, with TRBD1 matching over 9 bases. Germline CDR1 SGHVS, CDR2 FQNEAQ. This CDR3 comprises 15 residues. Losses at the gene ends were 3 bases for V and 2 bases for J; bases not matched to a gene: 5. Together with reference TRBV7-8 and TRBJ2-7, the CDR3 gives the full variable domain: GAGVSQSPRYKVAKRGQDVALRCDPISGHVSLFWYQQALGQGPEFLTYFQNEAQLDKSGLPSDRFFAERPEGSVSTLKIQRTQQEDSAVYLCASSLVGQGAYEQYFGPGTRLTVT.

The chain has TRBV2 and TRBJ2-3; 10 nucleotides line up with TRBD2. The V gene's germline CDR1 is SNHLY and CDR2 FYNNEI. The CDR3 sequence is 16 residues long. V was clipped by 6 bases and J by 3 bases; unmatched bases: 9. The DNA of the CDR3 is TGTGCCAGCAGGGCTAGCGGGAGTGACGGGACAGATACGCAGTATTTT. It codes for CASRASGSDGTDTQYF.

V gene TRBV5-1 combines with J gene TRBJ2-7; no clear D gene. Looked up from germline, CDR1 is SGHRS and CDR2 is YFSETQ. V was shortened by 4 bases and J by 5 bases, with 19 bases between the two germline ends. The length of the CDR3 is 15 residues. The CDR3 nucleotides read TGCGCCAGCAGCATAAGACCCACAGCTATCGACGAGCAGTACTTC. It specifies CASSIRPTAIDEQYF.

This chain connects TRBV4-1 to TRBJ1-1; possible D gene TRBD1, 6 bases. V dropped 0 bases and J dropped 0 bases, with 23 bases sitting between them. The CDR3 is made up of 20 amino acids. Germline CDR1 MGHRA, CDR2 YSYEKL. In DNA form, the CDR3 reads TGCGCCAGCAGCCAAGATCTATTCCCCACAGGGCGACTGCTGAACACTGAAGCTTTCTTT. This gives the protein CASSQDLFPTGRLLNTEAFF.

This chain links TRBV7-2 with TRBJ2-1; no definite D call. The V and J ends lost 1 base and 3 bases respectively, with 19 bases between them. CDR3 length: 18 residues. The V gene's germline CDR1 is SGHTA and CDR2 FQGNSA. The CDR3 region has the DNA TGTGCCAGCAGCTTAGGCCGAATTGTCAGACGGAGCTACAATGAGCAGTTCTTC. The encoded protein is CASSLGRIVRRSYNEQFF.

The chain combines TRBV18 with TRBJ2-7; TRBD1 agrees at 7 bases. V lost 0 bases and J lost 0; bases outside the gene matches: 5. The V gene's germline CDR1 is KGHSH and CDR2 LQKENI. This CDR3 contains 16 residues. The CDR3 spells CASSPPTGLSSYEQYF. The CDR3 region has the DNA TGTGCCAGCTCACCACCGACAGGGTTGAGCTCCTACGAGCAGTACTTC.

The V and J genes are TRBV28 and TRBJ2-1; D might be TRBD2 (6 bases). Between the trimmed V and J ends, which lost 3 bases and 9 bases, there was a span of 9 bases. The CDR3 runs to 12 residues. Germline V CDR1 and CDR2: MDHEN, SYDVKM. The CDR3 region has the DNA TGTGCCAGCAGTTTTCCCGGGGGTGAGCAGTTCTTC. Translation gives CASSFPGGEQFF.

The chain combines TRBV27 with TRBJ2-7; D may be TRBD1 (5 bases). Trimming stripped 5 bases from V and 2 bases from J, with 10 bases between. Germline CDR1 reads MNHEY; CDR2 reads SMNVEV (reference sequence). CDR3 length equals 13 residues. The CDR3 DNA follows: TGTGCCAGCAGTCCAAGACAGCCCTACGAGCAGTACTTC. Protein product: CASSPRQPYEQYF.

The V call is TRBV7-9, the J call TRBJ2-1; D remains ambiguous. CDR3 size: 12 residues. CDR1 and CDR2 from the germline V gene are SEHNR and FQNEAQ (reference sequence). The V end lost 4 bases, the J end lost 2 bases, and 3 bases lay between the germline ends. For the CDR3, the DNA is TGTGCCAGCAGCTACACCTACAATGAGCAGTTCTTC. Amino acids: CASSYTYNEQFF.

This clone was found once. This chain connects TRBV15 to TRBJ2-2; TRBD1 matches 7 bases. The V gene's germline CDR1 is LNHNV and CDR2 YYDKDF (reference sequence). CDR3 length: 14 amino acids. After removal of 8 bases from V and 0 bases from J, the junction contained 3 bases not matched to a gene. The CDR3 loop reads CATAGTANTGELFF. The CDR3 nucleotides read TGTGCCACCGCCGGGACAGCGAACACCGGGGAGCTGTTTTTT. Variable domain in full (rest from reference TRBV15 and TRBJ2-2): DAMVIQNPRYQVTQFGKPVTLSCSQTLNHNVMYWYQQKSSQAPKLLFHYYDKDFNNEADTPDNFQSRRPNTSFCFLDIRSPGLGDTAMYLCATAGTANTGELFFGEGSRLTVL.

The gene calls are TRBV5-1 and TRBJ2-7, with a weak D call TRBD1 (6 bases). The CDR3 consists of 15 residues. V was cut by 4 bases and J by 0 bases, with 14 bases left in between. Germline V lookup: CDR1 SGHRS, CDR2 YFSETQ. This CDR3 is CASSPWTAISYEQYF. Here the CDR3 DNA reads TGCGCCAGCAGCCCCTGGACAGCTATCTCCTACGAGCAGTACTTC.

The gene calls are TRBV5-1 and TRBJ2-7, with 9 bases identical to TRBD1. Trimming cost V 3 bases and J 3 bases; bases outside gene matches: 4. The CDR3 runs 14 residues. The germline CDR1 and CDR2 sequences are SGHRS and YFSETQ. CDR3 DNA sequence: TGCGCCAGCAGCTCGGGGGACAGGGACTACGAGCAGTACTTC. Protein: CASSSGDRDYEQYF. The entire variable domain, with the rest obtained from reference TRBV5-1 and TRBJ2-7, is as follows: KAGVTQTPRYLIKTRGQQVTLSCSPISGHRSVSWYQQTPGQGLQFLFEYFSETQRNKGNFPGRFSGRQFSNSRSEMNVSTLELGDSALYLCASSSGDRDYEQYFGPGTRLTVT.

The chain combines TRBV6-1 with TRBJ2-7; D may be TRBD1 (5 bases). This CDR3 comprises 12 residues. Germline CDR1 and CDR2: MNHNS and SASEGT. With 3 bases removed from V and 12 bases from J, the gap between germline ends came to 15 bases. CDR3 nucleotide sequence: TGTGCCAGCAGTGAGAGAGGACAAAGGCGGTACTTC. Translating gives CASSERGQRRYF.

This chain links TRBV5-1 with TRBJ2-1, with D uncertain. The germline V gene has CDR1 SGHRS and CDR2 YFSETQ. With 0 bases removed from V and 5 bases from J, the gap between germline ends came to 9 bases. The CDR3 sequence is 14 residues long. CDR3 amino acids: CASSLVGGNNEQFF. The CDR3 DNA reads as TGCGCCAGCAGCTTGGTAGGCGGAAACAATGAGCAGTTCTTC. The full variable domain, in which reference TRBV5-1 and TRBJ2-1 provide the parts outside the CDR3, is KAGVTQTPRYLIKTRGQQVTLSCSPISGHRSVSWYQQTPGQGLQFLFEYFSETQRNKGNFPGRFSGRQFSNSRSEMNVSTLELGDSALYLCASSLVGGNNEQFFGPGTRLTVL.

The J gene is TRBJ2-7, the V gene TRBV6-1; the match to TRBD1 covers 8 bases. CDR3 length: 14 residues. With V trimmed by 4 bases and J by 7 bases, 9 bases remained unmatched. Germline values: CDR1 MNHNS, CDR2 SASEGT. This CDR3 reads CASSVTDRAREQYF. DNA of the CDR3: TGTGCCAGCAGTGTAACGGACAGGGCGCGTGAGCAGTACTTC.

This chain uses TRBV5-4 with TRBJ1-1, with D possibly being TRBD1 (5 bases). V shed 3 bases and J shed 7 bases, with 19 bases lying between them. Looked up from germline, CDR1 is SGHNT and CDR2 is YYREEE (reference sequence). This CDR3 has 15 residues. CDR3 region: CASSSLTDPAVEAFF. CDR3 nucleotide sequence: TGTGCCAGCAGCTCGCTGACAGATCCTGCTGTTGAAGCTTTCTTT.